This TCR beta chain was documented in a study of PD-1 blockade in mismatch repair-deficient tumors. Study summary: All were previously treated, progressing patients with 12 mismatch repair-deficient cancer types.

The repertoire was sequenced with immunoSEQ multiplex PCR; TCRdb's copy has only in-frame clones and lacks some. The sample holds about 110,000 clones, 65% to 80% seen once. With 2 bases removed from V and 1 base from J, the gap between germline ends came to 17 bases. CDR1 and CDR2 from the germline V gene are SNHLY and FYNNEI. The CDR3 spans 18 residues. The rearrangement links TRBV2 to TRBJ2-2; no clear D. This clonotype was obtained from an adult with mismatch repair-deficient cancer. Sequences were derived from peripheral blood, sampled about 13 months after starting pembrolizumab. The CDR3 reads CASSEPFVQQQNTGELFF. DNA of the CDR3: TGTGCCAGCAGTGAACCCTTTGTCCAGCAGCAGAACACCGGGGAGCTGTTTTTT. Complete variable domain (other parts from reference TRBV2 and TRBJ2-2): EPEVTQTPSHQVTQMGQEVILRCVPISNHLYFYWYRQILGQKVEFLVSFYNNEISEKSEIFDDQFSVERPDGSNFTLKIRSTKLEDSAMYFCASSEPFVQQQNTGELFFGEGSRLTVL.